The entry below gives a single T cell receptor beta chain sequence along with its context. This sample was included in a study of control samples from healthy donors and cancer patients. Some clones are missing from TCRdb's copy, which holds only in-frame ones; the method was immunoSEQ multiplex PCR. The sample includes about 120,000 clones, approximately 89% of them seen just once. Germline lookup yields CDR1 SGHVS and CDR2 FQNEAQ. This CDR3 contains 15 residues. V dropped 5 bases and J dropped 4 bases, with 17 bases sitting between them. This clonotype originated in a woman between 18 and 30 years old in good health. Material for sequencing was blood. The chain couples TRBV7-8 to TRBJ1-1; D possibly corresponds to TRBD1 (5 bases). CDR3 amino acids: CASSTSGGAFTEAFF. As DNA, the CDR3 is TGTGCCAGCAGCACCTCCGGAGGGGCTTTCACTGAAGCTTTCTTT.